The clone carrying this TCR beta chain was detected a few times. The record originates from a study of blood T cell repertoires in COVID-19. The ends lost 4 bases at V and 0 bases at J; junction bases unmatched: 8. The CDR3 covers 16 residues. CDR1 SGDLS and CDR2 YYNGEE come from the germline V gene. Only in-frame clones appear in the TCRdb table, and some are missing; sequencing was by immunoSEQ multiplex PCR. The data show around 270,000 clones, more than 85% seen once. The chain links TRBV9 to TRBJ1-2; 8 bases match TRBD1. Sequencing was done on a sample of peripheral blood. The sequence derives from a man in his forties with acute or convalescent COVID-19. CDR3 in DNA: TGTGCCAGCAGCTCCAGGGGGACAGGAGCTAACTATGGCTACACCTTC. Residues: CASSSRGTGANYGYTF.